These 19 T cell receptor beta chains were all obtained from the same sample, sequenced in a study of T cell responses to AZD1222 COVID-19 vaccine. The data were produced by immunoSEQ multiplex PCR, yet TCRdb's version contains in-frame clones alone and is incomplete. The sample has some 110,000 clones; roughly 88% are singletons. The source was peripheral blood, collected on day 0 of AZD1222 vaccination. The receptors here all came from an adult in good health.

The genes are TRBV27 and TRBJ2-1; 8 nucleotides align to TRBD1. The trim removed 0 bases at V and 8 bases at J, leaving 12 bases unmatched. The CDR3 is made up of 17 amino acids. CDR1 is MNHEY, CDR2 SMNVEV, per germline (reference sequence). The chain's CDR3 is CASSLSFSGGFVDEQFF. The CDR3 nucleotides are TGTGCCAGCAGTTTATCCTTCTCAGGGGGCTTTGTGGATGAGCAGTTCTTC.

The chain recombines TRBV19 with TRBJ1-2, with D unresolved. The V and J ends lost 3 bases and 8 bases respectively, with 13 bases between them. CDR1 is LNHDA and CDR2 is SQIVND in the germline V gene (reference sequence). CDR3 length equals 13 residues. The CDR3 loop reads CASSIQDPIGYTF. The CDR3 DNA reads as TGTGCCAGTAGTATCCAGGACCCGATAGGCTACACCTTC.

The chain uses TRBV24-1 and TRBJ2-2; a weak D match, TRBD1 (6 bases). V lost 3 bases to trimming and J lost 0 bases, with 10 bases between them. In germline, CDR1 is KGHDR, CDR2 SFDVKD. There are 16 residues in the CDR3. The CDR3 coding sequence is TGTGCCACCAGTGATCACAGGGCATCGAACACCGGGGAGCTGTTTTTT. As protein: CATSDHRASNTGELFF.

The CDR3 nucleotides read TGTGCCAGCAGTTACTCGAGGGCAGAAGGGGAGTACTTC. Protein: CASSYSRAEGEYF. The chain joins TRBV6-2 or TRBV6-3 to TRBJ2-7; D is perhaps TRBD1 or TRBD2 (5 bases each). The CDR3 runs 13 residues. Trimming cost V 0 bases and J 11 bases, with 14 bases left between them. Germline V gene lookup returns CDR1 MNHEY and CDR2 SVGEGT.

This clone was seen a single time. This chain connects TRBV10-3 to TRBJ2-7, with 10 bases that match TRBD2. This CDR3 is built from 14 residues. Germline CDR1 ENHRY, CDR2 SYGVKD. J was trimmed by 5 bases and V by 4 bases; bases with no gene match: 5. CDR3 loop: CAISVLAGDDEQYF. CDR3 DNA: TGTGCCATCAGTGTGCTAGCGGGGGACGACGAGCAGTACTTC.

V gene TRBV28 combines with J gene TRBJ1-3; 7 bases map to TRBD1. Germline values: CDR1 MDHEN, CDR2 SYDVKM. After removal of 7 bases from V and 4 bases from J, the junction contained 7 bases not matched to a gene. This CDR3 is 14 amino acids long. DNA of the CDR3: TGTGCCAGCAAGACGTGGGACAGCGGAAACACCATATATTTT. Its translation: CASKTWDSGNTIYF.

The V call is TRBV2, the J call TRBJ2-7, with 8 bases identical to TRBD1. The germline CDR1 and CDR2 sequences are SNHLY and FYNNEI. This CDR3 comprises 13 residues. V lost 6 bases to trimming and J lost 2 bases; unmatched junction nucleotides: 3. CDR3: CASSVTGAYEQYF. CDR3 in DNA: TGTGCCAGCAGCGTGACAGGGGCCTACGAGCAGTACTTC.

J is TRBJ2-1 and V is TRBV10-3; 11 bases line up with TRBD2. The CDR3 sequence is 20 residues long. Germline loops: CDR1 ENHRY, CDR2 SYGVKD. Germline trimming cut 7 bases from V and 0 bases from J; bases unmatched to any gene: 17. This CDR3 reads CAIIQYPGLAVLPSYNEQFF. In DNA, the CDR3 is TGTGCCATCATCCAGTACCCGGGACTAGCGGTTTTACCCTCCTACAATGAGCAGTTCTTC.

The V and J genes are TRBV7-8 and TRBJ1-1; TRBD1 is a possible D gene (6 bases). CDR1 and CDR2 (germline): SGHVS, FQNEAQ. There are 17 residues in the CDR3. Trimming cost V 4 bases and J 4 bases, with 22 bases left between them. The chain's CDR3 is CASSSHSGGWGPTEAFF. The CDR3 DNA reads TGTGCCAGCAGCTCCCATTCGGGGGGCTGGGGCCCCACTGAAGCTTTCTTT.

This chain connects TRBV7-9 to TRBJ1-2, with 9 bases fitting TRBD1. The V gene's germline CDR1 is SEHNR and CDR2 FQNEAQ (reference sequence). Trimming removed 8 bases from V and 6 bases from J; junction bases left unmatched: 10. The CDR3 runs 14 residues. The CDR3 nucleotides read TGTGCCAGCCGAGACCGGGACAGGGAAGATGGCTACACCTTC. This encodes CASRDRDREDGYTF.

V is TRBV9 and J is TRBJ2-5, with 12 bases matching TRBD1. The trim removed 2 bases at V and 4 bases at J, leaving 3 bases unmatched. This CDR3 has 15 residues. Germline CDR1 reads SGDLS; CDR2 reads YYNGEE. In DNA form, the CDR3 reads TGTGCCAGCAGCGTTAGGGGACAGGGGGCAGAGACCCAGTACTTC. Amino acids: CASSVRGQGAETQYF.

The V call is TRBV6-1, the J call TRBJ1-1; D unclear. Germline V gene data show CDR1 as MNHNS and CDR2 as SASEGT. Trimming left V 1 base short and J 4 bases short, with 7 bases between. This CDR3 spans 13 amino acids. Here the CDR3 reads CASSEGAATEAFF. CDR3 nucleotide sequence: TGTGCCAGCAGTGAAGGAGCGGCCACTGAAGCTTTCTTT.

The rearrangement joins TRBV7-2 to TRBJ2-5, with TRBD2 identical over 10 bases. The V and J ends lost 5 bases and 4 bases, in that order; junction bases with no gene match: 7. The CDR3 has 15 residues. Germline CDR1 and CDR2: SGHTA and FQGNSA. CDR3 coding DNA: TGTGCCAGCAGCCCTAGCGGGGGAGGTGGAGAGACCCAGTACTTC. The encoded protein is CASSPSGGGGETQYF.

CDR3 DNA sequence: TGTGCCAGCGGGGCCGAACCGAACTACGAGCAGTACTTC. It is translated as CASGAEPNYEQYF. The V gene is TRBV28, the J gene TRBJ2-7; D is possibly TRBD1 (5 bases). V shed 8 bases and J shed 3 bases, with 14 bases lying between them. The CDR3 runs 13 residues. Looked up from germline, CDR1 is MDHEN and CDR2 is SYDVKM.

The count of this clone is one. The V and J genes are TRBV6-6 and TRBJ2-3, with 10 bases aligning to TRBD2. J gave up 2 bases and V 7 bases, and 3 bases lay outside the gene matches. Germline V gene data show CDR1 as MNHNY and CDR2 as SVGAGI (reference sequence). The CDR3 covers 14 residues. CDR3 in amino acids: CASKSGGATDTQYF. CDR3 nucleotide sequence: TGTGCCAGCAAGAGCGGGGGGGCCACAGATACGCAGTATTTT.

The CDR3 sequence: CARRTSGTPVGEQYF. The CDR3 nucleotides are TGTGCCAGGAGGACTAGCGGGACCCCCGTCGGGGAGCAGTACTTC. This chain uses TRBV2 with TRBJ2-7, with TRBD2 identical over 12 bases. The ends lost 9 bases at V and 7 bases at J; junction bases unmatched: 13. CDR1 is SNHLY, CDR2 FYNNEI, per germline. CDR3 size: 15 residues. The whole variable domain, filled in from reference TRBV2 and TRBJ2-7, reads EPEVTQTPSHQVTQMGQEVILRCVPISNHLYFYWYRQILGQKVEFLVSFYNNEISEKSEIFDDQFSVERPDGSNFTLKIRSTKLEDSAMYFCARRTSGTPVGEQYFGPGTRLTVT.

The rearrangement joins TRBV28 to TRBJ1-5, with unresolved D. Germline V lookup: CDR1 MDHEN, CDR2 SYDVKM. The CDR3 is 14 amino acids. V was clipped by 8 bases and J by 0 bases, with 11 bases between them. The CDR3 DNA reads TGTGCCAGCCAGGAACCGGGTAGCAATCAGCCCCAGCATTTT. The encoded protein is CASQEPGSNQPQHF.

The chain carries TRBV6-4 and TRBJ2-1; 12 nucleotides align to TRBD2. The CDR3 has 15 residues. Germline CDR1 reads MRHNA; CDR2 reads SNTAGT. The ends lost 0 bases at V and 6 bases at J; junction bases unmatched: 0. DNA of the CDR3: TGTGCCAGCAGTGACTCGACTAGCGGGAGCAATGAGCAGTTCTTC. The encoded protein is CASSDSTSGSNEQFF.

This rearrangement joins TRBV6-5 to TRBJ2-1; 7 bases line up with TRBD2. With 11 bases clipped from V and 9 bases from J, the junction kept 4 bases outside the gene matches. The CDR3 runs 10 residues. CDR1 MNHEY and CDR2 SVGAGI come from the germline V gene. The CDR3 nucleotides are TGTGCCGGGGGGGGTATTGAGCAGTTCTTC. It is translated as CAGGGIEQFF.